This TCR beta chain was obtained from a study of blood T cell repertoires in COVID-19 (dated by TCRdb to the early 2020s). About the full investigation: The collaborator samples originated in the United States, Italy and Spain and spanned the acute and convalescent phases of COVID-19. The material from the prospective study consisted of cDNA or gDNA derived from T cells, B-cell-depleted T cells, or PBMCs. The dataset comprised deeply sampled blood TCRbeta repertoires from subjects exposed to, actively infected with, or recovered from COVID-19. The repertoires were released in a freely available public database meant as a resource for research on the immune response to SARS-CoV-2. The samples were drawn from two sources: the first 160 participants of the ongoing ImmuneRACE study, and over 1,000 subjects contributed by 6 global collaborators. A de-identified subject ID, COVID-19 status, age in years and sex were almost always included in the sample metadata. Where available, HLA class I and class II types were taken from metadata supplied by the sample provider and were not determined by assay-based typing. Points the paper makes about the study in general: The amount of clinical and demographic metadata varied by source and participant and was provided uncurated.

The collaborating institutions used their own protocols to collect whole blood in K2EDTA tubes. Collaborator samples were shipped for TCRbeta analysis as frozen whole blood, isolated PBMCs, or DNA extracted from either sample type. The immunoSEQ Assay, a bias-controlled multiplex PCR, was used to amplify TCRbeta CDR3 regions from genomic DNA. The study's own analysis went as follows. Nucleated cell counts per sample were estimated from amplification of reference gene primers within the assay. To quantify the absolute abundance of each unique TCRbeta CDR3 rearrangement, sequence reads were collapsed and filtered. For each sample, productive Simpson clonality was calculated as the square root of Simpson's diversity index over productive rearrangements. In TCRdb, the immuneACCESS table is reduced to in-frame sequences with V and J assigned. These tables do not hold every clone; where another copy was compared, an unresolved V gene accounts for under half, and the others remain unexplained. That table supplies the V and J calls and clone size; D and trimming were determined from the DNA. Counted in this sample were about 250,000 clones; about three quarters of them appeared once. The ten most abundant clones make up 3.3% of the sample.

The CDR3 numbers 15 residues from cysteine through phenylalanine. CDR3 DNA is the only sequence kept; it has 45 bases, read in frame from the first base. Cut back by 0 bases and 5 bases, the V and J ends lie 13 bases apart. The germline V gene yields MNHEY for CDR1 and SVGAGI for CDR2. Comments on this clone: Its antigen target is currently unknown. Per-base quality was not reported, and no clone a single base away is much larger than it.

The chain uses TRBV6-5 and TRBJ1-2; D gene: possibly TRBD1, on 6 matching bases. The source material was peripheral blood. The sequence was collected from a woman older than 75 with acute or convalescent COVID-19. This receptor carries the CDR3 CASSYSGRGTYGYTF. The DNA reads TGTGCCAGCAGTTACTCAGGCAGGGGAACTTATGGCTACACCTTC.